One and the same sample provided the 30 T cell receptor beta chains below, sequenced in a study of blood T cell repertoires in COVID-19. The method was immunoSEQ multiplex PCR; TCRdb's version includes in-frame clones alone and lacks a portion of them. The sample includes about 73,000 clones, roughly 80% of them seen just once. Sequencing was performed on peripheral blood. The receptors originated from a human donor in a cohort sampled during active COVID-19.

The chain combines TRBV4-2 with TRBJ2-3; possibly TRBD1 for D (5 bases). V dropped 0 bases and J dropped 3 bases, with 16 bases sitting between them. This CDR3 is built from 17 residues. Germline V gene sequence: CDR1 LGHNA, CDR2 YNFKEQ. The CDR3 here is CASSQDLGQGGTDTQYF. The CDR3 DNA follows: TGTGCCAGCAGCCAAGATCTCGGGCAGGGTGGGACAGATACGCAGTATTTT.

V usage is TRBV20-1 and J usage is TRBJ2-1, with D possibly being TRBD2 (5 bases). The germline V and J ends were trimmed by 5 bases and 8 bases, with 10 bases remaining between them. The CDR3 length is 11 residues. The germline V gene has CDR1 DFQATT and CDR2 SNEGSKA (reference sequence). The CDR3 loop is CSAQEVHEQFF. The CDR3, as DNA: TGCAGTGCTCAGGAGGTCCATGAGCAGTTCTTC.

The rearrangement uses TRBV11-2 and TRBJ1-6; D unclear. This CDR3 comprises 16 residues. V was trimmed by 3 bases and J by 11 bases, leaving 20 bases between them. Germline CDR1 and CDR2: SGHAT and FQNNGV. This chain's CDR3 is CASSFVGRQVAPPLHF. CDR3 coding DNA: TGTGCCAGCAGCTTCGTCGGCCGACAAGTCGCTCCACCCCTCCACTTT. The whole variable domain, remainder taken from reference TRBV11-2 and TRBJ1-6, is EAGVAQSPRYKIIEKRQSVAFWCNPISGHATLYWYQQILGQGPKLLIQFQNNGVVDDSQLPKDRFSAERLKGVDSTLKIQPAKLEDSAVYLCASSFVGRQVAPPLHFGNGTRLTVT.

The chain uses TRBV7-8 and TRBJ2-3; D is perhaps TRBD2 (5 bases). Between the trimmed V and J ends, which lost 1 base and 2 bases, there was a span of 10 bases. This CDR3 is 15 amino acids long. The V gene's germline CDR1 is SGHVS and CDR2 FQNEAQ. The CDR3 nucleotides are TGTGCCAGCAGCTTAGGAGGGAGAATCACAGATACGCAGTATTTT. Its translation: CASSLGGRITDTQYF.

The CDR3 loop reads CASSLSPGGNTEAFF. Here the CDR3 DNA reads TGTGCCAGCAGTTTGTCTCCAGGGGGAAACACTGAAGCTTTCTTT. The chain joins TRBV28 to TRBJ1-1; 7 nucleotides line up with TRBD1. J gave up 2 bases and V 3 bases, and 6 bases lay outside the gene matches. Germline CDR1 reads MDHEN; CDR2 reads SYDVKM. CDR3 length equals 15 residues.

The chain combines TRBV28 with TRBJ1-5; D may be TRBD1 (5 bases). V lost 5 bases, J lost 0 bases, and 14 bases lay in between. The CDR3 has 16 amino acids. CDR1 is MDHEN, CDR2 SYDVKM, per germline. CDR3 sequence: CASSGGGRISNQPQHF. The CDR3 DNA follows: TGTGCCAGCAGTGGGGGAGGACGGATTAGCAATCAGCCCCAGCATTTT.

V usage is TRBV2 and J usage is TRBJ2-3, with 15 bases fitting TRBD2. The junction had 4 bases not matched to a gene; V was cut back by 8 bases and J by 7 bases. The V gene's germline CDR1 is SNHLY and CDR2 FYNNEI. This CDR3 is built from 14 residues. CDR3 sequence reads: CASRTSGGANTQYF. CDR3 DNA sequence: TGTGCCAGCCGGACTAGCGGGGGGGCGAATACGCAGTATTTT.

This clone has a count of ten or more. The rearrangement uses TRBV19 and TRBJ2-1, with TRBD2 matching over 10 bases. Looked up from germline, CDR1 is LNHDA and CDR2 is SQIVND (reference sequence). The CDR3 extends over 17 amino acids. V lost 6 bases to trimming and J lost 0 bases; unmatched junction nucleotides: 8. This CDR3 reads CASRHTSGTSSYNEQFF. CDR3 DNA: TGTGCCAGTAGACACACTAGCGGGACCAGCTCCTACAATGAGCAGTTCTTC.

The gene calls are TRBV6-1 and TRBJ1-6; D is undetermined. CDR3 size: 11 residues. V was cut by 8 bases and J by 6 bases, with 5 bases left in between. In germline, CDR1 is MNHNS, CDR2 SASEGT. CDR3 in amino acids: CASHSNSPLHF. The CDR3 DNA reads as TGTGCCAGCCATAGTAATTCACCCCTCCACTTT.

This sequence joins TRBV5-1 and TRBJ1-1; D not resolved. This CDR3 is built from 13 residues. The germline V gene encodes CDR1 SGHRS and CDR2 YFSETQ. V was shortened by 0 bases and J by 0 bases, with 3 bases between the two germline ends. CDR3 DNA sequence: TGCGCCAGCAGCTTGGGAGTGAACACTGAAGCTTTCTTT. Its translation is CASSLGVNTEAFF.

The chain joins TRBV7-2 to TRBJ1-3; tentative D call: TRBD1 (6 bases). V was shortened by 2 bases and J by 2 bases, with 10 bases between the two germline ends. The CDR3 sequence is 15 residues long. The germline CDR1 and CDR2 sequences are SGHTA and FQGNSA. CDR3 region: CASSLQGLAGNTIYF. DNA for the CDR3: TGTGCCAGCAGCTTACAGGGGCTAGCTGGAAACACCATATATTTT.

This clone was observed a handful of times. CDR3 DNA: TGTGCCAGCAGCTTAGTGGGACACCAAGGACACGAGCAGTACTTC. Its protein product is CASSLVGHQGHEQYF. The chain couples TRBV11-3 to TRBJ2-7; a weak D match, TRBD1 (6 bases). The ends were cut back, 1 base at V and 5 bases at J, with 15 bases in the middle. The germline CDR1 and CDR2 sequences are SGHNT and YENEEA. The CDR3 spans 15 residues.

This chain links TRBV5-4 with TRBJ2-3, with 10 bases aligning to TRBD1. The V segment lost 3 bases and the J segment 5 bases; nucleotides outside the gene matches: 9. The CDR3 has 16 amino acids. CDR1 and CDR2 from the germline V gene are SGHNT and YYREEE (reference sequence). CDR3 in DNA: TGTGCCAGCAGCTGGATCCGGGGGACAGGGGAAGATACGCAGTATTTT. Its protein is CASSWIRGTGEDTQYF.

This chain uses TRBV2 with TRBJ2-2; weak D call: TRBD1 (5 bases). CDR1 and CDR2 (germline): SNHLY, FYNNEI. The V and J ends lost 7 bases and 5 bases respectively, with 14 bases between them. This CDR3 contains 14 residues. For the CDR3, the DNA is TGTGCCAGCACCCGAAGGGGAACGACCGGGGAGCTGTTTTTT. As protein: CASTRRGTTGELFF.

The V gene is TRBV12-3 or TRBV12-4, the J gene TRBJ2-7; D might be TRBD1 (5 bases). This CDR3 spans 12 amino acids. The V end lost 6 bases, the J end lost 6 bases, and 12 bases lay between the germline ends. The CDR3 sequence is CASSSPQGEQYF. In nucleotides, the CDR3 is TGTGCCAGCAGCTCCCCTCAGGGCGAGCAGTACTTC.

DNA of the CDR3: TGTGCCAGCTCACCACCAGGGGTTAGCGAAAAACTGTTTTTT. Protein: CASSPPGVSEKLFF. The chain links TRBV18 to TRBJ1-4; weak D call: TRBD1 (5 bases). Looked up from germline, CDR1 is KGHSH and CDR2 is LQKENI. The CDR3 spans 14 residues. V lost 0 bases to trimming and J lost 8 bases, with 10 bases between them.

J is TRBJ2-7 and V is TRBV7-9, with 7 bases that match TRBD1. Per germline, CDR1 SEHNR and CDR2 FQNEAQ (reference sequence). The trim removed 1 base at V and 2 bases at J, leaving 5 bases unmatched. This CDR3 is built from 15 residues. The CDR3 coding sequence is TGTGCCAGCAGCTTAGGGACAGGTTCTACCTACGAGCAGTACTTC. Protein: CASSLGTGSTYEQYF.

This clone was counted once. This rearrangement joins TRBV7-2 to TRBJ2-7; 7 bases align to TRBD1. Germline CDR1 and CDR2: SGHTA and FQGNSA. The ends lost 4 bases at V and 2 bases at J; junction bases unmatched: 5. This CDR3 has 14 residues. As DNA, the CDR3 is TGTGCCAGCAGCTCGGACAGGCCACCCTACGAGCAGTACTTC. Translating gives CASSSDRPPYEQYF. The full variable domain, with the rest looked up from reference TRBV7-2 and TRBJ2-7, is GAGVSQSPSNKVTEKGKDVELRCDPISGHTALYWYRQSLGQGLEFLIYFQGNSAPDKSGLPSDRFSAERTGGSVSTLTIQRTQQEDSAVYLCASSSDRPPYEQYFGPGTRLTVT.

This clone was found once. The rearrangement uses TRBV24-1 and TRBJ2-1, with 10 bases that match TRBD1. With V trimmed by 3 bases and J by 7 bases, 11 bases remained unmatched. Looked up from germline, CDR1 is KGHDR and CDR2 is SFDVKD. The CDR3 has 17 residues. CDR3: CATSDSGTGVGRNEQFF. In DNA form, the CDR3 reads TGTGCCACCAGTGATAGCGGGACAGGGGTTGGTAGGAATGAGCAGTTCTTC.

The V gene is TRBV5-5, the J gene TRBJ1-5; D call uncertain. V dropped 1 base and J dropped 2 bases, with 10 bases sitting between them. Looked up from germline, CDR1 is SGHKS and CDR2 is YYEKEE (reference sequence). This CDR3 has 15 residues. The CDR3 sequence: CASSLSPGGNQPQHF. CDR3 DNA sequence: TGTGCCAGCAGCTTGTCCCCGGGAGGCAATCAGCCCCAGCATTTT.

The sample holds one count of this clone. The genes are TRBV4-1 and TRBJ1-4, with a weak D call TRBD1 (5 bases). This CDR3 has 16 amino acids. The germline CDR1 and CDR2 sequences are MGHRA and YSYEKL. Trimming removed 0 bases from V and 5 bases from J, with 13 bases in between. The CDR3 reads CASSQDGAGSNEKLFF. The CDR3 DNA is TGCGCCAGCAGCCAAGATGGGGCAGGGTCAAATGAAAAACTGTTTTTT.

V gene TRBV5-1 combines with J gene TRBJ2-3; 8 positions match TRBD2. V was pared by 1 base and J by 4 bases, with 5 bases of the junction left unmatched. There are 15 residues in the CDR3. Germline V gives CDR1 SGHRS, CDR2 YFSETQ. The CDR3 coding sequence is TGCGCCAGCAGCTTGACGGGGGGGCGAGCAGATACGCAGTATTTT. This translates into CASSLTGGRADTQYF.

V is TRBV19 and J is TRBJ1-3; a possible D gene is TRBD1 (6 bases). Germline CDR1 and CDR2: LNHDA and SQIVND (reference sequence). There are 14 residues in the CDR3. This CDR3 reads CVSRGHPAGNTIYF. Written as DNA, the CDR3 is TGTGTCTCAAGGGGACACCCAGCTGGAAACACCATATATTTT.

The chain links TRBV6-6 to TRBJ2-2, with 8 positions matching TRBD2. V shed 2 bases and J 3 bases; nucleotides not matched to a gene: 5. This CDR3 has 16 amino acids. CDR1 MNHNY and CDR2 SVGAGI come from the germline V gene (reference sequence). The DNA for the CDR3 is TGTGCCAGCAGTTACCACGGGGGGGCCGACACCGGGGAGCTGTTTTTT. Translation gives CASSYHGGADTGELFF.

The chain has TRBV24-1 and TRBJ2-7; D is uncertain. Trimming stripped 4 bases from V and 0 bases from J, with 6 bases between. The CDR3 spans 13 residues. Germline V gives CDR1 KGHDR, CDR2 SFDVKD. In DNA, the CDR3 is TGTGCCACCAGTGAACAGAACTCCTACGAGCAGTACTTC. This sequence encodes CATSEQNSYEQYF.

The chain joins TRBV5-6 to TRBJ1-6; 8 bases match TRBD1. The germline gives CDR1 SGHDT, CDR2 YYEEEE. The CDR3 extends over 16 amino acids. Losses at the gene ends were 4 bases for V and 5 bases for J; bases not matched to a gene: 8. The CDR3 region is CASSQSGGTNNSPLHF. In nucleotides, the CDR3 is TGTGCCAGCAGCCAATCAGGGGGCACGAATAATTCACCCCTCCACTTT.

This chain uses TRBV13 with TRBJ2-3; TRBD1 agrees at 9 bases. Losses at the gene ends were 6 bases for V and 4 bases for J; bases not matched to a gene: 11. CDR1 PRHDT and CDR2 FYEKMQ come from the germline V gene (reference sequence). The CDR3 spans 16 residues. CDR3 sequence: CASSSPGQGWPDTQYF. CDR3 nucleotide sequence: TGTGCCAGCAGTTCCCCGGGACAGGGCTGGCCAGATACGCAGTATTTT.

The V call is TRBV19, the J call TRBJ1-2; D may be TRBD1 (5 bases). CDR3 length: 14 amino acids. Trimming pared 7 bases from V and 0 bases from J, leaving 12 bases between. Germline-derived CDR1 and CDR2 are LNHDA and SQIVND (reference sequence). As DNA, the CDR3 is TGTGCCAGTAACCACAGGAGTACTAACTATGGCTACACCTTC. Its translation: CASNHRSTNYGYTF.

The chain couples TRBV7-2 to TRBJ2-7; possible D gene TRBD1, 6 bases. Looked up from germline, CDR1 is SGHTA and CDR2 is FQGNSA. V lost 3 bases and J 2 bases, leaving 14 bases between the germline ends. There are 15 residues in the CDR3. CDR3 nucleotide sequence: TGTGCCAGCAGCTTCTCCAGGACAGTGGCCTACGAGCAGTACTTC. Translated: CASSFSRTVAYEQYF.

For the CDR3, the DNA is TGTGCCAGCAGCTTGGAAGGCCCGCAGGCGACTAACTATGGCTACACCTTC. This encodes CASSLEGPQATNYGYTF. The J gene is TRBJ1-2, the V gene TRBV5-5; no clear D gene. V was clipped by 0 bases and J by 0 bases, with 15 bases between them. CDR3 size: 17 residues. CDR1 and CDR2 (germline): SGHKS, YYEKEE (reference sequence).